These T cell receptor beta chains were read from a single sample in a study of blood T cell repertoires in COVID-19. Profiling relied on immunoSEQ multiplex PCR, and the TCRdb table lists in-frame clones only, not all of them. This table has 150,000 to 200,000 clones, approximately 80% appearing once. The material sequenced was peripheral blood. These receptors all come from a woman aged 70-85 years with COVID-19, enrolled during active disease. CDR3s include the opening cysteine and the closing phenylalanine or tryptophan. Each record gives: clone size, J gene, D gene, V gene, CDR3 DNA, CDR3 protein. A D gene is named only where the DNA matches it firmly. Where a row states a size, it is once, few, many or the class of an expanded clone; other rows omit it.

. | TRBJ1-5 | . | TRBV28 | TGTGCCAGCATTTCAGGGAGGCAGACCCAGCATTTT | CASISGRQTQHF
once | TRBJ2-1 | . | TRBV27 | TGTGCCAGCAGTCCCCTCGCAGGCCCAGACCAGTTCTTC | CASSPLAGPDQFF
. | TRBJ2-3 | TRBD2 | TRBV5-6 | TGTGCCAGCAGCTTGGGGGGACTAGCGGGAGTAGATACGCAGTATTTT | CASSLGGLAGVDTQYF
. | TRBJ1-6 | . | TRBV27 | TGTGCCAGCACCTTCGGGTATAATTCACCCCTCCACTTT | CASTFGYNSPLHF
. | TRBJ2-3 | . | TRBV20-1 | TGCAGTGCTAGTACTCCCGTCCTGGGGGGGCCAGATACGCAGTATTTT | CSASTPVLGGPDTQYF
. | TRBJ1-5 | TRBD1 | TRBV28 | TGTGCCACCAAGGGACAGGCGATAAATCAGCCCCAGCATTTT | CATKGQAINQPQHF
once | TRBJ1-6 | TRBD1 | TRBV28 | TGTGCCAGCAGTTTGGGACAGGGTTGGAATTCACCCCTCCACTTT | CASSLGQGWNSPLHF
. | TRBJ1-1 | . | TRBV5-1 | TGCGCCAGCAGCGAACAGGGAACTGAAGCTTTCTTT | CASSEQGTEAFF
. | TRBJ1-1 | . | TRBV28 | TGTGCCAGCAGTTTGGCCGGGGGAGGCACTGAAGCTTTCTTT | CASSLAGGGTEAFF
. | TRBJ2-7 | . | TRBV12-3/TRBV12-4 | TGTGCCAGCAAAAGAGGGAGGCACGAGCAGTACTTC | CASKRGRHEQYF
. | TRBJ2-4 | . | TRBV5-6 | TGTGCCAGCAGCTTGGTTGGCAGAATTCAGTACTTC | CASSLVGRIQYF
. | TRBJ1-5 | . | TRBV5-5 | TGTGCCAGCAGCCCGGGTATGAGTGTCGTTGGTCAGCCCCAGCATTTT | CASSPGMSVVGQPQHF
. | TRBJ1-4 | TRBD1 | TRBV7-6 | TGTGCCAGCAGTCCGAGGACAGGGCCCCAAACTAATGAAAAACTGTTTTTT | CASSPRTGPQTNEKLFF
. | TRBJ1-4 | TRBD1 | TRBV4-2 | TGTGCCAGCAGCCAGGGGACTCAGGGGGCGGTAGGCGAAAAACTGTTTTTT | CASSQGTQGAVGEKLFF
. | TRBJ2-6 | . | TRBV5-5 | TGTGCCAGCAGCTTGGGCTACAGGGTCCCTGGGGCCAACGTCCTGACTTTC | CASSLGYRVPGANVLTF
. | TRBJ1-2 | . | TRBV5-5 | TGTGCCAGCAGCTTGTCCCTCGGGGGTCCAGAGAGCTACACCTTC | CASSLSLGGPESYTF
. | TRBJ1-3 | . | TRBV11-2 | TGTGCCAGCAGCTTAGGACAGGTTGGAAACACCATATATTTT | CASSLGQVGNTIYF
. | TRBJ2-2 | TRBD1 | TRBV6-6 | TGTGCCAGCAGGGAGGACAGGGCGAACACCGGGGAGCTGTTTTTT | CASREDRANTGELFF
. | TRBJ2-1 | TRBD1 | TRBV5-8 | TGTGCCAGCAGCGTGACAGGGGGCGTAGACAATGAGCAGTTCTTC | CASSVTGGVDNEQFF
. | TRBJ1-2 | . | TRBV2 | TGTGCCAGCAATTTAGACCAGGGTAGCGGCTACACCTTC | CASNLDQGSGYTF
. | TRBJ2-5 | . | TRBV27 | TGTGCCAGCTGGGGCAGCCAAGAGACCCAGTACTTC | CASWGSQETQYF
. | TRBJ2-2 | TRBD1 | TRBV10-3 | TGTGCCATCAGTGAACCCGGACAGGGGGACACCGGGGAGCTGTTTTTT | CAISEPGQGDTGELFF
. | TRBJ2-3 | TRBD1 | TRBV5-1 | TGCGCCAGCAGCTTAGGCAGGGGGACAGATACGCAGTATTTT | CASSLGRGTDTQYF
. | TRBJ2-7 | TRBD2 | TRBV28 | TGTGCCAGCGATAGTACTAGCGGCAGCTCCTACGAGCAGTACTTC | CASDSTSGSSYEQYF
. | TRBJ2-3 | . | TRBV5-1 | TGCGCCAGCAGCATCTCTAGCACCCTTATCGATACGCAGTATTTT | CASSISSTLIDTQYF
. | TRBJ1-2 | TRBD1 | TRBV5-1 | TGCGCCAGCACCCCGGGACAGGGAAGTTTGGGCTACACCTTC | CASTPGQGSLGYTF
few | TRBJ1-2 | . | TRBV7-9 | TGTGCCAGCAGCCCGTCACAGGGACGCTACACCTTC | CASSPSQGRYTF
. | TRBJ2-2 | . | TRBV5-6 | TGTGCCAGCAGCTTGCTGGTGGGGGAGGTAGCTGGGGAGCTGTTTTTT | CASSLLVGEVAGELFF
. | TRBJ2-5 | TRBD2 | TRBV7-7 | TGTGCTAGCAGCGCTCTGGGAGCGGGGGGGGGAGAGACCCAGTACTTC | CASSALGAGGGETQYF
. | TRBJ2-3 | TRBD2 | TRBV5-6 | TGTGCCAGCAGCTTAACTAGCGGGGGGGTAGATACGCAGTATTTT | CASSLTSGGVDTQYF
. | TRBJ2-3 | TRBD2 | TRBV27 | TGTGCCAGCAGTCTCCAGCGGGACCATACGCAGTATTTT | CASSLQRDHTQYF
. | TRBJ1-6 | TRBD1 | TRBV6-1 | TGTGCCAGCAGTGAACTGAGGGGGCGAGGGAATTCACCCCTCCACTTT | CASSELRGRGNSPLHF
. | TRBJ1-2 | . | TRBV6-5 | TGTGCCAGCACTCAGCAGGGTTTAAGTAACTATGGCTACACCTTC | CASTQQGLSNYGYTF
. | TRBJ2-7 | TRBD2 | TRBV28 | TGTGCCAGCAGCTCACTAGCGGGAGGCTCCTACGAGCAGTACTTC | CASSSLAGGSYEQYF
. | TRBJ2-1 | . | TRBV9 | TGTGCCAGCAGCGCGACTAGGGGCTCCTACAATGAGCAGTTCTTC | CASSATRGSYNEQFF
. | TRBJ1-3 | . | TRBV19 | TGTGCCAGTACTTCCGGTGGGGGCGCCTCTGGAAACACCATATATTTT | CASTSGGGASGNTIYF
. | TRBJ2-1 | TRBD2 | TRBV7-3 | TGTGCCAGCAGTCCTAACCCGGGACTAGCGGGGGGGAGGAATGAGCAGTTCTTC | CASSPNPGLAGGRNEQFF
. | TRBJ1-4 | TRBD1 | TRBV25-1 | TGTGCCAGCAGTGAGACCGGGACAGGGGATGAAAAACTGTTTTTT | CASSETGTGDEKLFF
. | TRBJ1-1 | . | TRBV9 | TGTGCCTCTGGTAGGGGCACTGAAGCTTTCTTT | CASGRGTEAFF
. | TRBJ1-5 | . | TRBV12-5 | TGTGCTAGTGGTTTGGGCGCGGGAGGCAATCAGCCCCAGCATTTT | CASGLGAGGNQPQHF
. | TRBJ1-2 | . | TRBV6-6 | TGTGCCAGCAGTTACTCGAAAGATTTGGCATTCTATGGCTACACCTTC | CASSYSKDLAFYGYTF
. | TRBJ2-1 | . | TRBV3-1/TRBV3-2 | TGTGCCACCAAACTCAACCCCTCCTACAATGAGCAGTTCTTC | CATKLNPSYNEQFF
. | TRBJ2-5 | TRBD2 | TRBV6-6 | TGTGCCAGCAGTCGAATTAGCGGGGGACCACAAGAGACCCAGTACTTC | CASSRISGGPQETQYF
. | TRBJ1-1 | TRBD1 | TRBV28 | TGTGCCAGCAGTAGGACAGGGGGTTTCGGCACTGAAGCTTTCTTT | CASSRTGGFGTEAFF
. | TRBJ1-2 | TRBD1 | TRBV6-5 | TGTGCCAGCAACAACGGGGGGACAGGAGGTGGCTACACCTTC | CASNNGGTGGGYTF
. | TRBJ2-2 | TRBD1 | TRBV2 | TGTGCCAGCAGGGACAGGGGTAAGAACACCGGGGAGCTGTTTTTT | CASRDRGKNTGELFF
. | TRBJ2-5 | TRBD1 | TRBV5-6 | TGTGCCAGTGAGGAAGGACAGGGTCATGGAGAGACCCAGTACTTC | CASEEGQGHGETQYF
few | TRBJ1-5 | . | TRBV4-1 | TGCGCCAGCAGCCAAGTCCACAACAATCAGCCCCAGCATTTT | CASSQVHNNQPQHF
. | TRBJ2-2 | TRBD1 | TRBV6-5 | TGTGCCAGCAGTAAGACAGGGGGGATCGGGGAGCTGTTTTTT | CASSKTGGIGELFF
. | TRBJ2-3 | . | TRBV3-1/TRBV3-2 | TGTGCCAGCAGCCAACTCGGACAAGATACGCAGTATTTT | CASSQLGQDTQYF
few | TRBJ2-2 | . | TRBV20-1 | TGCAGTGCTAGTGAACCTTTTAGCGGCCTAGCGAACACCGGGGAGCTGTTTTTT | CSASEPFSGLANTGELFF
few | TRBJ1-6 | . | TRBV4-1 | TGCGCCAGCAGCCAAGATTTCGTCGGTTCACCCCTCCACTTT | CASSQDFVGSPLHF
. | TRBJ1-5 | . | TRBV6-5 | TGTGCCAGCACCCAAGGGACTACTCAGGGTCAGCCCCAGCATTTT | CASTQGTTQGQPQHF
few | TRBJ1-1 | . | TRBV11-3 | TGTGCCAGCAGCTTAGGGCAGGGGAACGGTGAAGCTTTCTTT | CASSLGQGNGEAFF